Listed below are T cell receptor beta chains from one sample, sequenced in a study of shared clonotypes between healthy human individuals. Using immunoSEQ multiplex PCR, the repertoire was profiled, and TCRdb retains in-frame clones only, with some absent. In the table there are about 2.2 million clones, just over 90% of which are singletons. Sequencing used naive CD8+ T cells from PBMCs. These receptors came from a man between 18 and 29 years old in good health. Some clones in this sample may be carry-over from other donors' samples. Each CDR3 is given with its conserved first and last residue. Fields, in order: J gene, V gene, CDR3 protein.

J: TRBJ2-3
V: TRBV15
CDR3: CATSRGRDSRDTQYF

J: TRBJ2-5
V: TRBV28
CDR3: CASSLRGYELETQYF

J: TRBJ1-2
V: TRBV27
CDR3: CASSLSPTVYGYTF

J: TRBJ2-5
V: TRBV14
CDR3: CASSLLDRGEETQYF

J: TRBJ2-1
V: TRBV7-9
CDR3: CASSFRQGARYNEQFF

J: TRBJ2-7
V: TRBV27
CDR3: CASKERPSYEQYF

J: TRBJ2-7
V: TRBV19
CDR3: CASTPDGTLSYEQYF

J: TRBJ2-1
V: TRBV29-1
CDR3: CSARVGISNEQFF

J: TRBJ1-2
V: TRBV5-1
CDR3: CASSLDLDRSDYGYTF

J: TRBJ2-7
V: TRBV27
CDR3: CASSLRPPRYEQYF

J: TRBJ2-7
V: TRBV18
CDR3: CASSEDRGLHEQYF

J: TRBJ2-7
V: TRBV28
CDR3: CASSPIFYEQYF

J: TRBJ2-1
V: TRBV19
CDR3: CASSIGTDNEQFF

J: TRBJ2-7
V: TRBV27
CDR3: CASSPSGTGVAEQYF

J: TRBJ2-3
V: TRBV6-6
CDR3: CASSYTRQGNPDTQYF

J: TRBJ2-1
V: TRBV6-6
CDR3: CASGLAGGPDEQFF

J: NA
V: TRBV30
CDR3: CAWSGGNSGRYGGSHEQYF

J: TRBJ2-1
V: TRBV28
CDR3: CASSRTSGSFESYNEQFF

J: TRBJ2-3
V: TRBV28
CDR3: CASRQTGYTDTQYF

J: TRBJ2-1
V: TRBV6-5
CDR3: CASSYRTGSGNEQFF

J: TRBJ1-1
V: TRBV18
CDR3: CASSPEGRGFGTEAFF

J: TRBJ2-2
V: TRBV7-9
CDR3: CASSLVERVRTGELFF

J: TRBJ2-7
V: TRBV7-8
CDR3: CASSGGAESYEQYF

J: TRBJ2-7
V: TRBV6-1
CDR3: CASSEGAGGTYEQYF

J: TRBJ1-5
V: TRBV5-1
CDR3: CASSLAGAPGQPQHF

J: NA
V: TRBV30
CDR3: CAWSVQGEQYF

J: TRBJ2-7
V: TRBV5-1
CDR3: CASRETSGNYEQYF

J: TRBJ1-1
V: TRBV7-9
CDR3: CASSLVEGMNTEAFF

J: TRBJ1-2
V: TRBV19
CDR3: CASSVMGLHYGYTF

J: TRBJ2-7
V: TRBV5-1
CDR3: CASSNPDRASHEQYF

J: TRBJ1-2
V: TRBV30
CDR3: CAWSTRWDGYTF

J: TRBJ1-1
V: TRBV7-6
CDR3: CASSFATPNGVNTEAFF

J: TRBJ2-7
V: TRBV6-1
CDR3: CASSASGNYEQYF

J: TRBJ2-7
V: TRBV9
CDR3: CASSVGVGGGGYEQYF

J: TRBJ1-1
V: TRBV6-6
CDR3: CASSYGGTSTEAFF

J: TRBJ1-1
V: TRBV7-9
CDR3: CASSARMDTEAFF

J: TRBJ2-7
V: TRBV9
CDR3: CASSAGTSGSYEQYF

J: TRBJ1-1
V: TRBV6-6
CDR3: CASSYTVAPGKKGAFF

J: TRBJ1-2
V: TRBV19
CDR3: CASSIARDFDYGYTF

J: TRBJ2-7
V: TRBV29-1
CDR3: CSGQGSSYEQYF

J: TRBJ1-1
V: TRBV28
CDR3: CASSPPGAEAFF

J: TRBJ2-7
V: TRBV10-2
CDR3: CASSESGTVSYEQYF

J: TRBJ2-1
V: TRBV9
CDR3: CASSVGGGSRDEQFF

J: TRBJ2-7
V: TRBV6-5
CDR3: CASNPRGSRSYEQYF

J: TRBJ2-1
V: TRBV11-2
CDR3: CASSLDRVDNEQFF

J: TRBJ2-7
V: TRBV29-1
CDR3: CSVRIAYEQYF

J: TRBJ2-7
V: TRBV14
CDR3: CASSQRGGRSYEQYF

J: TRBJ2-7
V: TRBV9
CDR3: CASSEGTGSSYEQYF

J: TRBJ2-4
V: TRBV27
CDR3: CASSPRDNKNIQYF

J: TRBJ1-1
V: TRBV19
CDR3: CASSIRGGVVAFF

J: TRBJ1-1
V: TRBV7-3
CDR3: CASSLSPQTGTEAFF

J: TRBJ1-4
V: TRBV2
CDR3: CASRSATNEKLFF

J: TRBJ2-5
V: TRBV11-2
CDR3: CASSLPAGKETQYF

J: TRBJ2-7
V: TRBV29-1
CDR3: CSVAGGRGTYEQYF

J: TRBJ2-5
V: TRBV18
CDR3: CASSSLPAVGQETQYF